A single sample is the source of the 3 T cell receptor beta chains below, sequenced in a study of cytomegalovirus exposure and HLA in healthy donors. The PCR used 60 Vbeta and 13 Jbeta primers. TCRdb keeps only in-frame clones here, not all; method: immunoSEQ multiplex PCR. The data show approximately 200,000 clones, 70% to 80% seen once. Sample: PBMCs. These receptors all come from a girl between 10 and 17 years old in good health and CMV-seropositive.

This clone was counted only a few times. V is TRBV5-4 and J is TRBJ1-6, with 11 nucleotides matching TRBD1. With 3 bases clipped from V and 1 base from J, the junction kept 12 bases outside the gene matches. Germline assignment: CDR1 SGHNT and CDR2 YYREEE (reference sequence). The CDR3 spans 20 residues. CDR3 DNA sequence: TGTGCCAGCAGCTCCGGCGGGGGACAGGGGGTGAAGTCCTATAATTCACCCCTCCACTTT. It yields the protein CASSSGGGQGVKSYNSPLHF.

The rearrangement joins TRBV11-2 to TRBJ1-5; D perhaps matches TRBD1 (5 bases). Germline V CDR1 and CDR2: SGHAT, FQNNGV. This CDR3 has 14 amino acids. Trimming stripped 5 bases from V and 2 bases from J, with 10 bases between. The CDR3 nucleotides are TGTGCCAGCAGCCGACCGGGGGGCAATCAGCCCCAGCATTTT. This translates into CASSRPGGNQPQHF.

This clone has only a few counts. The gene calls are TRBV4-3 and TRBJ2-6, with D perhaps TRBD2 (6 bases). In germline, CDR1 is LGHNA, CDR2 YSLEER. The V end lost 0 bases, the J end lost 0 bases, and 6 bases lay between the germline ends. This CDR3 is built from 16 residues. The CDR3 DNA is TGCGCCAGCAGCCAAGAGGGACTCTCTGGGGCCAACGTCCTGACTTTC. As protein: CASSQEGLSGANVLTF.